This T cell receptor (beta chain) was sequenced for a study of CD8+CD57+ T cells in acquired aplastic anemia. In the study overall: Sorting CD4+ and CD8+ cells gave DNA averaging 3.2 ug. Around 11 million reads, on average, were obtained for CD4+ cells from healthy donors.

This clonotype has more than one count but fewer than ten. Its antigen is not known. Study-wide results and limits: About 29 sequences, all CD8+ CDR3, were shared between patients and controls.

The study profiled TCR beta VDJ and CDR3 using genomic DNA as template. A single record per CDR3 protein comes from TCRdb applying MiXCR to the reads. The sample contains about 220,000 distinct CDR3 sequences, 34% of which appear only once. Germline CDR1 LGHNA, CDR2 YNFKEQ. V lost 5 bases and J lost 1; bases outside the gene matches: 6. This CDR3 has 17 residues. Sequences were obtained from sorted CD4+, CD8+, or CD8+CD57+ T cells (not recorded which) from PBMCs. V gene TRBV4-2 combines with J gene TRBJ2-1; 12 nucleotides match TRBD2. The origin of this receptor is a human donor in good health, serving as a control. The CDR3 nucleotides are TGTGCCAGCAGCGGTCTAGCGGGAGGGCCATCCTACAATGAGCAGTTCTTC. Its protein is CASSGLAGGPSYNEQFF.